Included here is one T cell receptor (beta chain) sequence, with context. The entry originates in a study of blood T cell repertoires in COVID-19. Overall study: Acute and convalescent COVID-19 samples came from the United States, Italy and Spain.

Original analysis: Amplified reference gene primers provided the basis for estimating nucleated cell counts. The data were produced by immunoSEQ multiplex PCR, yet TCRdb's version contains in-frame clones alone and is incomplete. That table furnishes V, J and clone size, whereas the DNA furnished D and trimming. The sample has about 160,000 clones, roughly 80% seen once. The CDR3 extends over 16 amino acids. Germline V gene sequence: CDR1 LNHDA, CDR2 SQIVND (reference sequence). J gave up 0 bases and V 10 bases, and 13 bases lay outside the gene matches. V usage is TRBV19 and J usage is TRBJ2-3, with 7 positions matching TRBD1. This clonotype originated in a man aged 55 to 70 with acute or convalescent COVID-19. Sequenced input: peripheral blood. The CDR3 here is CATKSSGGRSTDTQYF. CDR3 sequence (DNA): TGTGCCACCAAATCCTCAGGGGGAAGAAGCACAGATACGCAGTATTTT.